This T cell receptor (beta chain) was sequenced during a study of T-cell reconstitution after alpha-beta-depleted transplantation in children. Library preparation (for TCRbeta) was performed with unique molecular identifiers. One entry per CDR3 protein results from TCRdb running MiXCR on the PCR reads. This repertoire shows roughly 90,000 distinct CDR3 sequences, less than 15% found once; its top ten account for roughly 13%. V was clipped by 2 bases and J by 4 bases, with 10 bases between them. The length of the CDR3 is 14 residues. The germline V gene has CDR1 MNHNS and CDR2 SASEGT. This clonotype was recorded many times.

Sequencing used PBMCs from the stem cell graft donor, obtained from the stem cell graft. This clonotype was sampled from a human donor who donated a stem cell graft to a child with inherited bone marrow failure. V is TRBV6-1 and J is TRBJ2-3, with D unresolved. This CDR3 is CASSESIRADTQYF. The CDR3 DNA reads TGTGCCAGCAGTGAAAGTATCCGGGCAGATACGCAGTATTTT.